These 9 T cell receptor beta chains share one sample of origin, sequenced in a study of control samples from healthy donors and cancer patients (dated by TCRdb to between 2020 and 2021). Libraries were made using the immunoSEQ multiplex PCR assay. As stored in TCRdb, this immuneACCESS dataset retains in-frame rearrangements with V and J assigned. A fraction of the clones does not appear; measured against another copy, unresolved V genes explain less than half of the discrepancy, and the remainder lacks a known reason. The sample data list about 69,000 clones, and more than 80% of these were observed just once. The top ten clones comprise about 3.1% of the sample. The sequenced material came from PBMCs. These receptors came from a woman aged 45-59 years with lung cancer.

The chain recombines TRBV28 with TRBJ1-1; the D gene is possibly TRBD1 (5 bases). Germline loops: CDR1 MDHEN, CDR2 SYDVKM. Trimming took off 4 bases at V and 4 bases at J, with 16 bases between the two ends. The CDR3 extends over 15 amino acids. CDR3 nucleotide sequence: TGTGCCAGCAGTTCCCCCCCAAGGGACGGCACTGAAGCTTTCTTT. Protein product: CASSSPPRDGTEAFF.

This clone was detected only once. This chain uses TRBV18 with TRBJ1-1; D not certain. CDR1 and CDR2 from the germline V gene are KGHSH and LQKENI. CDR3 length: 13 residues. The germline V and J ends were trimmed by 6 bases and 3 bases, with 11 bases remaining between them. CDR3 sequence (DNA): TGTGCCAGCTCGCGGGCTGGCTACACTGAAGCTTTCTTT. It yields the protein CASSRAGYTEAFF.

The J gene is TRBJ1-3, the V gene TRBV30, with D unresolved. The CDR3 runs 11 residues. Trimming removed 3 bases from V and 8 bases from J, with 8 bases in between. Looked up from germline, CDR1 is GTSNPN and CDR2 is SVGIG (reference sequence). CDR3 coding DNA: TGTGCCTGGAGAACCGGCGACACCATATATTTT. It codes for CAWRTGDTIYF.

The chain couples TRBV3-1 (or the pseudogene TRBV3-2) to TRBJ2-7, with 12 bases fitting TRBD2. This CDR3 region has 16 residues. V gave up 4 bases and J gave up 3 bases; unmatched junction bases: 7. Germline V CDR1 and CDR2: LGHDT, YNNKEL (reference sequence). The CDR3 DNA reads TGTGCCAGCAGCCCGCCAGGACTAGCGGGGTTCTACGAGCAGTACTTC. Its translation is CASSPPGLAGFYEQYF.

The rearrangement links TRBV7-9 to TRBJ1-1, with TRBD1 as a possible D gene (5 bases). V was trimmed by 1 base and J by 5 bases, leaving 11 bases between them. This CDR3 spans 14 amino acids. CDR1 SEHNR and CDR2 FQNEAQ come from the germline V gene (reference sequence). CDR3 nucleotides: TGTGCCAGCAGCTTAGTGAGGGGAGAGACTGAAGCTTTCTTT. Translating gives CASSLVRGETEAFF.

The chain links TRBV2 to TRBJ1-1; D is possibly TRBD1 (5 bases). The CDR3 has 15 amino acids. Germline V gene data show CDR1 as SNHLY and CDR2 as FYNNEI. V dropped 7 bases and J dropped 1 base, with 16 bases sitting between them. CDR3 loop: CASTPQWGSNTEAFF. The CDR3 nucleotides read TGTGCCAGCACCCCGCAGTGGGGGTCGAACACTGAAGCTTTCTTT.

The chain uses TRBV7-2 and TRBJ1-2, with D maybe TRBD1 (6 bases). Trimming pared 1 base from V and 8 bases from J, leaving 14 bases between. The CDR3 totals 14 residues. The germline V gene encodes CDR1 SGHTA and CDR2 FQGNSA. CDR3 sequence (DNA): TGTGCCAGCAGCTTAGACAGGGTCCAGGGGGGCTACACCTTC. Amino acid sequence: CASSLDRVQGGYTF.

This clone was detected once. The chain is built from TRBV24-1 and TRBJ1-2; tentative D call: TRBD1 (6 bases). Germline V gene data show CDR1 as KGHDR and CDR2 as SFDVKD. V was trimmed by 1 base and J by 0 bases, leaving 14 bases between them. This CDR3 contains 17 residues. The DNA for the CDR3 is TGTGCCACCAGTGATTTTGCGAGACAGGTGACTAACTATGGCTACACCTTC. The encoded protein is CATSDFARQVTNYGYTF.

This chain connects TRBV4-1 to TRBJ1-4; 8 bases agree with TRBD1. V was clipped by 1 base and J by 7 bases; unmatched bases: 5. Germline V gene data show CDR1 as MGHRA and CDR2 as YSYEKL. The CDR3 totals 15 residues. The CDR3 DNA reads TGCGCCAGCAGCCAAGGCGACAGGGGAGTTGAAAAACTGTTTTTT. The encoded protein is CASSQGDRGVEKLFF.